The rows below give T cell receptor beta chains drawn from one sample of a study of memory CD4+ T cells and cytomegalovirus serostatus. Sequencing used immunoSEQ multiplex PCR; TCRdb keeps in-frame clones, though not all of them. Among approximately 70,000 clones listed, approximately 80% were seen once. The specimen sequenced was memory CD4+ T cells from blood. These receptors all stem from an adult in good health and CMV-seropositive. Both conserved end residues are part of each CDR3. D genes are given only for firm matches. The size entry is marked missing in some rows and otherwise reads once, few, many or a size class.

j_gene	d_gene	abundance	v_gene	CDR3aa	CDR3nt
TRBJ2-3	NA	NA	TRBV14	CASSQVVDLPSTDTQYF	TGTGCCAGCAGCCAAGTGGTGGATTTGCCCTCCACAGATACGCAGTATTTT
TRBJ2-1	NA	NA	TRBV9	CASSVAGGKQFF	TGTGCCAGCAGCGTAGCCGGTGGTAAGCAGTTCTTC
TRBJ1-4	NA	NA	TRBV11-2	CASSLAGREKLFF	TGTGCCAGCAGCTTAGCTGGCAGGGAAAAACTGTTTTTT
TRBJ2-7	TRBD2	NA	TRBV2	CASSEWASGRSYEQYF	TGTGCCAGCAGTGAATGGGCTAGCGGGAGATCCTACGAGCAGTACTTC
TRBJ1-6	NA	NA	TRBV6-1	CASSWTVNSPLHF	TGTGCCAGCAGCTGGACAGTGAATTCACCCCTCCACTTT
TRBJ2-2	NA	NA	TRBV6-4	CASRTRQFLPGELFF	TGTGCCAGCAGGACCCGACAGTTTCTACCCGGGGAGCTGTTTTTT
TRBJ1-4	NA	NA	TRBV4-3	CASSQDLNSNEKLFF	TGCGCCAGCAGCCAAGATTTGAACAGTAATGAAAAACTGTTTTTT
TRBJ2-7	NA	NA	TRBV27	CASSYGDPRLGGEQYF	TGTGCCAGCAGCTATGGGGACCCCCGACTGGGAGGCGAGCAGTACTTC
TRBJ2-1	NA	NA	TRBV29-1	CSVALGGGVDNEQFF	TGCAGCGTGGCTTTGGGGGGTGGGGTTGACAATGAGCAGTTCTTC
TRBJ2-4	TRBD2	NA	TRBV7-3	CASSPRTSGRQNIQYF	TGTGCCAGCAGCCCAAGGACTAGCGGGAGACAAAACATTCAGTACTTC
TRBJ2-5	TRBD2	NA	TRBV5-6	CASSPGLAGGPREETQYF	TGTGCCAGCAGCCCTGGACTAGCGGGAGGGCCAAGGGAGGAGACCCAGTACTTC
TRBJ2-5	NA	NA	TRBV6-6	CASSYWGHQETQYF	TGTGCCAGCAGTTACTGGGGGCACCAAGAGACCCAGTACTTC
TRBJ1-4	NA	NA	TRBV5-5	CASSSDSHEKLFF	TGTGCCAGCAGCTCGGACAGCCATGAAAAACTGTTTTTT
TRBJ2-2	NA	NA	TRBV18	CASSPDGGNTGELFF	TGTGCCAGCTCACCAGACGGGGGGAACACCGGGGAGCTGTTTTTT
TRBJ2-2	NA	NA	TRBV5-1	CASSFAANTGELFF	TGCGCCAGCAGCTTCGCAGCGAACACCGGGGAGCTGTTTTTT
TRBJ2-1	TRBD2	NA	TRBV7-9	CASSLIGGGVVEEQFF	TGTGCCAGCAGCTTAATCGGGGGGGGTGTTGTGGAGGAGCAGTTCTTC
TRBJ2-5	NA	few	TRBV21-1	CASSKLGQGEKQETQYF	TGTGCCAGCAGCAAGTTGGGACAGGGGGAGAAACAAGAGACCCAGTACTTC
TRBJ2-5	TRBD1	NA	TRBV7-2	CASSHRTGELETQYF	TGTGCCAGCAGCCATCGGACAGGTGAATTGGAGACCCAGTACTTC
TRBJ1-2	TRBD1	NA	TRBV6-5	CASSSNRGSKGYTF	TGTGCCAGCAGTTCCAACAGGGGATCGAAGGGCTACACCTTC
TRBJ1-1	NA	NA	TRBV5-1	CASSLEQPGVAFF	TGCGCCAGCAGCTTGGAACAGCCAGGGGTGGCTTTCTTT
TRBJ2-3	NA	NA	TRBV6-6	CASSYSGQSTDTQYF	TGTGCCAGCAGTTACTCCGGACAGTCGACAGATACGCAGTATTTT
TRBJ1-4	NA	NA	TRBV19	CASISPGREEKLFF	TGTGCCAGTATCTCGCCGGGACGGGAAGAAAAACTGTTTTTT
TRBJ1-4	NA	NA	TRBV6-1	CASSATGLTTNEKLFF	TGTGCCAGCAGTGCAACAGGGTTGACAACTAATGAAAAACTGTTTTTT
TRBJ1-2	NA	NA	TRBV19	CASMGSYYGYTF	TGTGCCAGTATGGGGTCGTACTATGGCTACACCTTC
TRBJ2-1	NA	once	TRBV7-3	CASSLDSGLNEQFF	TGTGCCAGCAGCTTGGATAGCGGTTTAAATGAGCAGTTCTTC
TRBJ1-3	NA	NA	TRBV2	CVGTRLPGNTIYF	TGCGTGGGAACCAGACTTCCTGGAAACACCATATATTTT
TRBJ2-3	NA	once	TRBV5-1	CASSLDGRTDTQYF	TGCGCCAGCAGTTTGGACGGTCGCACAGATACGCAGTATTTT
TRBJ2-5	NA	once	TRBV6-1	CASRTQKETQYF	TGTGCCAGCAGGACACAAAAAGAGACCCAGTACTTC
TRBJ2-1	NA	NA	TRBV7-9	CASSFGVRRGSSYNEQFF	TGTGCCAGCAGCTTCGGGGTTCGGCGGGGCAGCTCCTACAATGAGCAGTTCTTC
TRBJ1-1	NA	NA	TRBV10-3	CAINPGTPNTEAFF	TGTGCCATCAACCCCGGGACCCCGAACACTGAAGCTTTCTTT
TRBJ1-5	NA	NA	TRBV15	CATSENTNFGNQPQHF	TGTGCCACCAGCGAGAATACAAATTTTGGCAATCAGCCCCAGCATTTT
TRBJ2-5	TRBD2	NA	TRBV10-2	CASSNSGETQYF	TGCGCCAGCTCGAATAGCGGGGAGACCCAGTACTTC
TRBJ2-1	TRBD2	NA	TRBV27	CASSPNQAGGNNEQFF	TGTGCCAGCAGTCCGAACCAAGCGGGGGGTAACAATGAGCAGTTCTTC
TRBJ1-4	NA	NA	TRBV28	CASSRHTTNEKLFF	TGTGCCAGCAGCCGACATACAACTAATGAAAAACTGTTTTTT
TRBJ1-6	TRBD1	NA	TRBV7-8	CASSWSSGQLPYNSPLHF	TGTGCCAGCAGCTGGAGTTCGGGACAGCTCCCCTATAATTCACCCCTCCACTTT
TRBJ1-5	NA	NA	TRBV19	CASSPPPAQHF	TGTGCCAGTAGTCCCCCTCCGGCCCAGCATTTT
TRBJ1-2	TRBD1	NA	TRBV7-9	CASSSLSTGAGYGYTF	TGTGCCAGCAGCTCTTTGTCCACAGGGGCTGGATATGGCTACACCTTC
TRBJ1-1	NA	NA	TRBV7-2	CAGQSSMNTEAFF	TGTGCCGGCCAATCATCCATGAACACTGAAGCTTTCTTT
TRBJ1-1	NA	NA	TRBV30	CAWNRWGRTEAFF	TGTGCCTGGAACCGGTGGGGGAGGACTGAAGCTTTCTTT
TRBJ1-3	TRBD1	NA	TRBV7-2	CASSFRTGHSGNTIYF	TGTGCCAGCAGCTTTAGGACAGGGCACTCTGGAAACACCATATATTTT
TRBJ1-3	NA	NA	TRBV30	CACKDGLLSGNTIYF	TGTGCCTGCAAGGACGGCCTCCTCTCTGGAAACACCATATATTTT
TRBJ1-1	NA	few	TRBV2	CASSETSGGEAFF	TGTGCCAGCAGTGAAACTTCCGGGGGTGAAGCTTTCTTT
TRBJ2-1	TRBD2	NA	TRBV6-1	CASRGLAGVGEQFF	TGTGCCAGCCGAGGACTAGCGGGGGTAGGTGAGCAGTTCTTC
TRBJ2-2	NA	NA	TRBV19	CASSITGTRELFF	TGTGCCAGTAGTATTACGGGGACAAGGGAGCTGTTTTTT
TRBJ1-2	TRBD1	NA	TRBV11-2	CASSTYRGQPVYGYTF	TGTGCCAGCAGCACCTACCGGGGACAGCCAGTCTATGGCTACACCTTC
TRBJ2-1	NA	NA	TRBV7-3	CASSLGNNEQFF	TGTGCCAGCAGCTTAGGGAACAATGAGCAGTTCTTC
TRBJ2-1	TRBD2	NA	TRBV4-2	CASSQGGYNEQFF	TGTGCCAGCAGCCAGGGAGGGTACAATGAGCAGTTCTTC
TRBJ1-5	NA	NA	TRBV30	CAWSGDLNQPQHF	TGTGCCTGGAGTGGAGATCTTAATCAGCCCCAGCATTTT